A single sample is the source of the 2 T cell receptor beta chains below, sequenced in a study of T cells expressing NK-cell markers. Each CDR3 protein gets one entry in TCRdb, which reprocessed the 5' RACE reads and gives no DNA. The repertoire shows about 160,000 distinct CDR3 sequences; the top ten hold less than 20%. Sequencing used blood T cells: a sorted CD56 or NKG2C T cell subset, CD4+ or CD8+ T cells, or bulk PBMC T cells (not recorded which). These receptors all stem from a woman aged 18-70 years in good health.

V usage is TRBV7-6 and J usage is TRBJ2-1; checking the TCRdb D call of TRBD1 is not possible without DNA. This CDR3 has 17 residues. From germline, CDR1 is SGHVS and CDR2 FNYEAQ. CDR3 in amino acids: CASSLSRQGAYYNEQFF.

The gene calls are TRBV10-3 and TRBJ1-3; TCRdb reports TRBD1, a call that lacks DNA to check it against. This CDR3 has 15 amino acids. CDR1 ENHRY and CDR2 SYGVKD come from the germline V gene. Here the CDR3 reads CAISAEGASGNTIYF.